This TCR beta chain is from a study of blood T cell repertoires in COVID-19. Study in general: COVID-19 samples, acute and convalescent, were from the United States, Italy and Spain. PBMCs, B-cell-depleted T cells, or T cells provided the cDNA or gDNA that made up the material.

Resolution of symptoms, clearance, or two negative PCRs was present in recovered Cohort 3 donors. The assay was immunoSEQ multiplex PCR, and TCRdb's table has in-frame clones only and misses some. The top ten hold 15% to 20% of the sample, which has about 160,000 clones, around 82% seen once. The receptor was isolated from a man between 60 and 70 years old who had recovered from COVID-19. The sequencing input was PBMCs or T cells enriched from blood (not recorded which).

DNA for the CDR3: TGTGCCAGTAGTATAAAACAGACAGGCACTGAAGCTTTCTTT. Residues: CASSIKQTGTEAFF. The chain carries TRBV19 and TRBJ1-1; a weak D match, TRBD1 (6 bases). Germline V gene sequence: CDR1 LNHDA, CDR2 SQIVND (reference sequence). CDR3 length equals 14 residues. Trimming shortened V by 2 bases and J by 4 bases, and 11 bases separated the two germline ends.